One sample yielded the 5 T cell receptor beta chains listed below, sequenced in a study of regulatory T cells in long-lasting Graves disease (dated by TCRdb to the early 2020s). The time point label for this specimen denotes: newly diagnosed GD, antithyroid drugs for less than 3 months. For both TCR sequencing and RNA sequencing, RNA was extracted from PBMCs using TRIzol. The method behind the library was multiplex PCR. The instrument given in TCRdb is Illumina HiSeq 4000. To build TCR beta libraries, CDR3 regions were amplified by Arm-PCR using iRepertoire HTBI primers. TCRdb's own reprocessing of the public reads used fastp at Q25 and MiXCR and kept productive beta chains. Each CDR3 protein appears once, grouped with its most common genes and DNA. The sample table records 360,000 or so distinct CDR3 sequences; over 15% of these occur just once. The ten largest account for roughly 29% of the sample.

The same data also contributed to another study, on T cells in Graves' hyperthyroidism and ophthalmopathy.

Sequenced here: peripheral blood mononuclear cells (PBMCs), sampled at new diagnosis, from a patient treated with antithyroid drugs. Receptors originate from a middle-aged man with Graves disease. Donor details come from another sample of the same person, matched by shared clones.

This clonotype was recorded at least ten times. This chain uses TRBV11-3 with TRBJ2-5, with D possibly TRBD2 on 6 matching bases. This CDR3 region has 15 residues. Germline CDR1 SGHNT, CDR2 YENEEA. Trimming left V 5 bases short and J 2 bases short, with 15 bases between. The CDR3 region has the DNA TGTGCCAGCAGCCCAGCCGGGAGCGGTCAAGAGACCCAGTACTTC. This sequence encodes CASSPAGSGQETQYF.

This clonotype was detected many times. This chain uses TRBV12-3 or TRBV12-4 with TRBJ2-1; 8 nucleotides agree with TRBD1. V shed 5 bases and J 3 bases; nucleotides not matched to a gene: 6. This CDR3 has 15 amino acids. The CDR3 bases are TGTGCCAGCAGTCCCCAGGGGGCGGACTACAATGAGCAGTTCTTC. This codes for CASSPQGADYNEQFF.

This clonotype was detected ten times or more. For the CDR3, the DNA is TGTGCCAGCAGCAAGGCAGTTCGGGGAGAGCAGTTCTTC. It encodes CASSKAVRGEQFF. The V call is TRBV7-9, the J call TRBJ2-1; TRBD2 is a possible D gene (5 bases). Trimming stripped 5 bases from V and 10 bases from J, with 15 bases between. Germline V gene lookup returns CDR1 SEHNR and CDR2 FQNEAQ (reference sequence). The CDR3 extends over 13 amino acids.

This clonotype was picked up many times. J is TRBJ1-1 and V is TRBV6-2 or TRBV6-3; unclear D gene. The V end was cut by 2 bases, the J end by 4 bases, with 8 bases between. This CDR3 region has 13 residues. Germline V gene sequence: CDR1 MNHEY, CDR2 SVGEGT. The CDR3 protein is CASSYRVGTEAFF. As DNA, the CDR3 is TGTGCCAGCAGTTACAGGGTGGGCACTGAAGCTTTCTTT.

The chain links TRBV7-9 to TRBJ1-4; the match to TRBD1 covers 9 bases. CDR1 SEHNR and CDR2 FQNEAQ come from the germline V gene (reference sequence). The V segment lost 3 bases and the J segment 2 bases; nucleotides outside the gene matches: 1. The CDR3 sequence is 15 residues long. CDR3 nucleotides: TGTGCCAGCAGCTTCGACAGGGGGACTAATGAAAAACTGTTTTTT. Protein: CASSFDRGTNEKLFF. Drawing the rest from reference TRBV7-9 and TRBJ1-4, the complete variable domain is DTGVSQNPRHKITKRGQNVTFRCDPISEHNRLYWYRQTLGQGPEFLTYFQNEAQLEKSRLLSDRFSAERPKGSFSTLEIQRTEQGDSAMYLCASSFDRGTNEKLFFGSGTQLSVL.